The 18 T cell receptor beta chains given below trace back to one sample, sequenced in a study of blood T cell repertoires in COVID-19. This table comes from immunoSEQ multiplex PCR, and its TCRdb copy is limited to in-frame clones, with some not included. Here the sample spans 150,000 to 200,000 clones, approximately 84% being singletons. The specimen sequenced was PBMCs or T cells enriched from blood (not recorded which). All receptors come from a man aged 45 to 65 who had recovered from COVID-19.

The genes are TRBV9 and TRBJ2-1, with D possibly being TRBD2 (5 bases). This CDR3 comprises 15 residues. Looked up from germline, CDR1 is SGDLS and CDR2 is YYNGEE. With 7 bases removed from V and 9 bases from J, the gap between germline ends came to 23 bases. In DNA form, the CDR3 reads TGTGCCAGCGCCCAGGAGGCTAGATTGATGGGTGAGCAGTTCTTC. It is translated as CASAQEARLMGEQFF.

The V call is TRBV5-4, the J call TRBJ1-2, with D maybe TRBD1 (5 bases). V was shortened by 4 bases and J by 4 bases, with 17 bases between the two germline ends. The CDR3 is 15 residues long. CDR1 SGHNT and CDR2 YYREEE come from the germline V gene (reference sequence). In nucleotides, the CDR3 is TGTGCCAGCAGCCCCTTGACAGCAGACTTCTATGGCTACACCTTC. Residues: CASSPLTADFYGYTF.

The chain uses TRBV2 and TRBJ1-3; possibly TRBD1 for D (6 bases). V gave up 7 bases and J gave up 2 bases, with 9 bases separating them. CDR3 length: 13 amino acids. CDR1 SNHLY and CDR2 FYNNEI come from the germline V gene. DNA for the CDR3: TGTGCCAGCAACAGGGCACCTGGAAACACCATATATTTT. This translates into CASNRAPGNTIYF.

The V and J genes are TRBV6-2 or TRBV6-3 and TRBJ1-2; weak D call: TRBD1 (6 bases). Trimming took 2 bases from V and 5 from J, leaving 15 bases between them. CDR3 length: 15 amino acids. Germline V gene sequence: CDR1 MNHEY, CDR2 SVGEGT. This CDR3 reads CASSYGGQANYGYTF. CDR3 nucleotides: TGTGCCAGCAGTTACGGGGGACAAGCAAATTATGGCTACACCTTC.

The chain is built from TRBV21-1 and TRBJ1-3. TRBV21-1 is described as a pseudogene. There are 15 residues in the CDR3. The CDR3: CASSKRRLSGNTIYF. DNA of the CDR3: TGTGCCAGCAGCAAACGGCGGCTTTCTGGAAACACCATATATTTT.

This clone was recorded once. The genes are TRBV21-1 and TRBJ1-1; the table's D gene call, TRBD1, was not cross checked with the DNA. TRBV21-1 is a pseudogene. The CDR3 totals 15 residues. In DNA form, the CDR3 reads TGTGCCAGCAGCAACCCCAGGGGGCTGAACACTGAAGCTTTCTTT. Translating it yields CASSNPRGLNTEAFF.

This clone was found a few times. This chain uses TRBV7-9 with TRBJ1-1; 8 bases are shared with TRBD1. Germline loops: CDR1 SEHNR, CDR2 FQNEAQ (reference sequence). CDR3 length equals 15 residues. With V trimmed by 5 bases and J by 0 bases, 5 bases remained unmatched. The CDR3, as DNA: TGTGCCAGCAGCCTACAGGGGGGAATGAACACTGAAGCTTTCTTT. Encoded protein: CASSLQGGMNTEAFF.

The genes are TRBV10-3 and TRBJ2-5, with a possible D match to TRBD1 (5 bases). The CDR3 runs to 13 residues. Trimming stripped 5 bases from V and 3 bases from J, with 10 bases between. Germline lookup yields CDR1 ENHRY and CDR2 SYGVKD. CDR3 coding DNA: TGTGCCATCAGTCTGGGGCTAAAAGAGACCCAGTACTTC. It yields the protein CAISLGLKETQYF.

The chain combines TRBV11-2 with TRBJ1-4; D gene unclear. CDR1 is SGHAT, CDR2 FQNNGV, per germline. The CDR3 spans 11 residues. The ends were cut back, 5 bases at V and 12 bases at J, with 10 bases in the middle. The CDR3 DNA reads TGTGCCAGCAGCCGAGGCGGGGAACTGTTTTTT. Residues: CASSRGGELFF.

V usage is TRBV28 and J usage is TRBJ2-7; D unresolved. Germline CDR1 MDHEN, CDR2 SYDVKM. The CDR3 is made up of 17 amino acids. V lost 1 base and J lost 9, with 25 bases in between. The chain's CDR3 is CASSLYPLSPGNHGQYF. Written as DNA, the CDR3 is TGTGCCAGCAGTTTATACCCCCTTAGCCCGGGTAACCACGGGCAGTACTTC.

Remarks on this clone: At one of its ends the junction is not consistent with the germline gene, which may arise from a read error. The chain combines TRBV24-1 with TRBJ1-1; perhaps TRBD1 as D (5 bases). The CDR3 contains 12 residues. Looked up from germline, CDR1 is KGHDR and CDR2 is SFDVKD. As DNA, the CDR3 is TGTGCCACCAGTGCCTTCCCGGGGGGTATGATCTTT. It is translated as CATSAFPGGMIF.

This rearrangement joins TRBV7-3 to TRBJ1-1; D is unresolved. The CDR3 spans 13 residues. V lost 4 bases to trimming and J lost 0 bases, with 6 bases between them. Germline V gene sequence: CDR1 SGHTA, CDR2 FQGTGA. The CDR3 is CASSSEMNTEAFF. For the CDR3, the DNA is TGTGCCAGCAGCTCCGAGATGAACACTGAAGCTTTCTTT.

J is TRBJ2-5 and V is TRBV5-1; D may be TRBD1 (7 bases). V gave up 3 bases and J gave up 5 bases, with 8 bases separating them. Germline V gene sequence: CDR1 SGHRS, CDR2 YFSETQ. The CDR3 loop spans 12 amino acids. This CDR3 reads CASSSGGETQYF. CDR3 nucleotide sequence: TGCGCCAGCAGCTCAGGGGGGGAGACCCAGTACTTC. The full variable domain, rest sourced from reference TRBV5-1 and TRBJ2-5, is KAGVTQTPRYLIKTRGQQVTLSCSPISGHRSVSWYQQTPGQGLQFLFEYFSETQRNKGNFPGRFSGRQFSNSRSEMNVSTLELGDSALYLCASSSGGETQYFGPGTRLLVL.

The chain employs TRBV9 and TRBJ2-2; D is unclear. This CDR3 has 14 amino acids. V lost 5 bases and J lost 0, with 8 bases in between. Germline V gives CDR1 SGDLS, CDR2 YYNGEE. The CDR3 DNA reads as TGTGCCAGCAGTAGCAGTTCGAACACCGGGGAGCTGTTTTTT. This translates into CASSSSSNTGELFF.

The chain is built from TRBV9 and TRBJ1-1; a possible D gene is TRBD1 (5 bases). V was clipped by 4 bases and J by 1 base, with 8 bases between them. The CDR3 has 13 residues. In germline, CDR1 is SGDLS, CDR2 YYNGEE. CDR3 region: CASSFTGNTEAFF. In nucleotides, the CDR3 is TGTGCCAGCAGCTTCACAGGGAACACTGAAGCTTTCTTT.

Regarding this clone: This specimen includes other DNA sequences encoding the same CDR3. The chain has TRBV18 and TRBJ1-5, with D tentatively TRBD1 (6 bases). This CDR3 is 15 amino acids long. V shed 3 bases and J shed 2 bases, with 11 bases lying between them. The germline V gene has CDR1 KGHSH and CDR2 LQKENI. The CDR3 loop reads CASSPPGGGNQPQHF. For the CDR3, the DNA is TGTGCCAGCTCACCCCCGGGGGGCGGCAATCAGCCCCAGCATTTT.

The rearrangement links TRBV10-3 to TRBJ1-5, with 7 bases aligning to TRBD1. The CDR3 contains 14 residues. Trimming took 3 bases from V and 4 from J; bases not matched to a gene: 3. Germline V gene sequence: CDR1 ENHRY, CDR2 SYGVKD. CDR3 protein: CAISEQGPNQPQHF. The DNA of the CDR3 is TGTGCCATCAGTGAACAGGGGCCGAATCAGCCCCAGCATTTT.

CDR3 amino acids: CASSQTTGGSTEAFF. CDR3 nucleotides: TGTGCCAGCAGTCAAACAACAGGGGGCTCAACTGAAGCTTTCTTT. J is TRBJ1-1 and V is TRBV27, with 9 bases aligning to TRBD1. The trim removed 5 bases at V and 5 bases at J, leaving 9 bases unmatched. From germline, CDR1 is MNHEY and CDR2 SMNVEV (reference sequence). This CDR3 is built from 15 residues.